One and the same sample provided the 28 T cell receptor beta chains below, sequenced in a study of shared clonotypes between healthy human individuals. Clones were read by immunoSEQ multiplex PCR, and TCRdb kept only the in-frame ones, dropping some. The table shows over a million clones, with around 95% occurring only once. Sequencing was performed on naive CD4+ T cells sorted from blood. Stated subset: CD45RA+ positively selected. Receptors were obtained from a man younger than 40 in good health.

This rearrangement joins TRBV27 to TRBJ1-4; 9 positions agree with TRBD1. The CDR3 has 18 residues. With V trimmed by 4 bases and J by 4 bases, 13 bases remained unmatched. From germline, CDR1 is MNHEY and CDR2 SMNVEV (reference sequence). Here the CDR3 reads CASSSPSRTGALNEKLFF. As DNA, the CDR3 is TGTGCCAGCAGTTCCCCTTCGAGGACAGGGGCTCTTAATGAAAAACTGTTTTTT.

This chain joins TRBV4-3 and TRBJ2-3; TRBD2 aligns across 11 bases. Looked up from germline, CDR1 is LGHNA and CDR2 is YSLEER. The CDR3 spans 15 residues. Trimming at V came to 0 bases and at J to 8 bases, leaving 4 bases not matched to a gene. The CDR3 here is CASSQDMLAGGTQYF. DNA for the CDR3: TGCGCCAGCAGCCAAGATATGCTAGCGGGGGGTACGCAGTATTTT.

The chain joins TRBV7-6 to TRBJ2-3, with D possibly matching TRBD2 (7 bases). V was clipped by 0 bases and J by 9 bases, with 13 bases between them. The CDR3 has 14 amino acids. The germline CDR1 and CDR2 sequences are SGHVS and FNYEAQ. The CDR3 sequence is CASSLAGAGGTQYF. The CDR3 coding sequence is TGTGCCAGCAGCTTAGCGGGGGCCGGGGGGACGCAGTATTTT.

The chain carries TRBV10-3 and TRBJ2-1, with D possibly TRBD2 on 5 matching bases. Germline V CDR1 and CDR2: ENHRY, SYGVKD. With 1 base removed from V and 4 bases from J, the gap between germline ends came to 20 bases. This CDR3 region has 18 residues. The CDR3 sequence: CAISEYEEAETPYNEQFF. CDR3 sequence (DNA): TGTGCCATCAGTGAGTATGAAGAAGCGGAAACCCCATACAATGAGCAGTTCTTC.

CDR3 sequence reads: CASSPGSGNTGELFF. CDR3 DNA sequence: TGTGCCAGCTCACCTGGTAGCGGGAACACCGGGGAGCTGTTTTTT. V usage is TRBV18 and J usage is TRBJ2-2; a weak D match, TRBD2 (6 bases). Germline values: CDR1 KGHSH, CDR2 LQKENI. This CDR3 spans 15 amino acids. The V end was cut by 3 bases, the J end by 1 base, with 9 bases between.

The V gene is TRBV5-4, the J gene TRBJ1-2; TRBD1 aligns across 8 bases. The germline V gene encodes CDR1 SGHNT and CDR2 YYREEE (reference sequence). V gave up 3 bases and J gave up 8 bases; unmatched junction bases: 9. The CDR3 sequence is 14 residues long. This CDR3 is CASSWRGTGKGYTF. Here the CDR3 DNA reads TGTGCCAGCAGCTGGCGGGGGACAGGAAAAGGCTACACCTTC.

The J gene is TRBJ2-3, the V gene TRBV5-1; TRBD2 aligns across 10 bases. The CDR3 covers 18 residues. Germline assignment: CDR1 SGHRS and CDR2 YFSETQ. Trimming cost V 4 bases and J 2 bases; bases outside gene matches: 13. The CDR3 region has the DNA TGCGCCAGCAGCCCGGGGTTAGCGGGAGGTTCGATCACAGATACGCAGTATTTT. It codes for CASSPGLAGGSITDTQYF.

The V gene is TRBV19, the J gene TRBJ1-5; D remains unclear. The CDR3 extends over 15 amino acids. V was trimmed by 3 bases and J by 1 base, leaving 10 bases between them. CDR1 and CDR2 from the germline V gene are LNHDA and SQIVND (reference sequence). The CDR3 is CASSMWVMSNQPQHF. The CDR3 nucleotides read TGTGCCAGTAGTATGTGGGTGATGAGCAATCAGCCCCAGCATTTT.

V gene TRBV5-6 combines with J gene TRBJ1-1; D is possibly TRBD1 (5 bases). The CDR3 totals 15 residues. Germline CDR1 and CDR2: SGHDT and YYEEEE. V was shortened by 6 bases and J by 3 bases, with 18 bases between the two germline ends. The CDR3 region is CASTLGGHADTEAFF. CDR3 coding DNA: TGTGCCAGCACCCTTGGGGGTCATGCGGACACTGAAGCTTTCTTT.

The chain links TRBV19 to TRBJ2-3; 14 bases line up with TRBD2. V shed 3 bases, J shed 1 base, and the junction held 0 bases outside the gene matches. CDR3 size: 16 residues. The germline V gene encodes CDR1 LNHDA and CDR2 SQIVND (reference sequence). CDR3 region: CASSMGLAGGTDTQYF. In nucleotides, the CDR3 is TGTGCCAGTAGTATGGGACTAGCGGGAGGCACAGATACGCAGTATTTT.

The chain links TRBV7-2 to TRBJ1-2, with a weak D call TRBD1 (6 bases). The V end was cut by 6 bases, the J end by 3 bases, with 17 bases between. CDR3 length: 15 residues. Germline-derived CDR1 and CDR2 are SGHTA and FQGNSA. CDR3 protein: CASRGPPTGYYGYTF. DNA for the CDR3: TGTGCCAGCAGGGGCCCCCCGACAGGTTACTATGGCTACACCTTC.

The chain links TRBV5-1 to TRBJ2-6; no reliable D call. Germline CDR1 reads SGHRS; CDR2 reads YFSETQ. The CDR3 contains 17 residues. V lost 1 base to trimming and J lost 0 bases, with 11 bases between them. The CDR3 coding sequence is TGCGCCAGCAGCTTGACACCCTCGAGCTCTGGGGCCAACGTCCTGACTTTC. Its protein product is CASSLTPSSSGANVLTF.

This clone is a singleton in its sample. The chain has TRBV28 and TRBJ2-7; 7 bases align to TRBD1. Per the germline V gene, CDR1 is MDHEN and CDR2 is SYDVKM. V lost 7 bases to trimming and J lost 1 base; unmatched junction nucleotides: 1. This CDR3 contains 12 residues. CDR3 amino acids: CASTGGSYEQYF. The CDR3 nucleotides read TGTGCCAGCACAGGGGGATCCTACGAGCAGTACTTC.

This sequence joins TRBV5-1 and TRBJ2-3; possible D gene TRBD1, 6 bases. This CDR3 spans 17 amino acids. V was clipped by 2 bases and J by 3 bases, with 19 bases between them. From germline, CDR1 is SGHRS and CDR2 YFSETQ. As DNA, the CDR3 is TGCGCCAGCAGCTTAATAAAACAGGGCGTGGGGACAGATACGCAGTATTTT. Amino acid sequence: CASSLIKQGVGTDTQYF.

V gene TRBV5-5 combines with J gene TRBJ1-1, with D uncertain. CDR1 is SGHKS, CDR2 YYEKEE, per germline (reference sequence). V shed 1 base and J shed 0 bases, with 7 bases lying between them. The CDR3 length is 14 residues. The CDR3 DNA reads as TGTGCCAGCAGCTTGAGAGTGGTGAACACTGAAGCTTTCTTT. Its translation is CASSLRVVNTEAFF. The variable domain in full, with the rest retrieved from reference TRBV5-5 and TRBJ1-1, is DAGVTQSPTHLIKTRGQQVTLRCSPISGHKSVSWYQQVLGQGPQFIFQYYEKEERGRGNFPDRFSARQFPNYSSELNVNALLLGDSALYLCASSLRVVNTEAFFGQGTRLTVV.

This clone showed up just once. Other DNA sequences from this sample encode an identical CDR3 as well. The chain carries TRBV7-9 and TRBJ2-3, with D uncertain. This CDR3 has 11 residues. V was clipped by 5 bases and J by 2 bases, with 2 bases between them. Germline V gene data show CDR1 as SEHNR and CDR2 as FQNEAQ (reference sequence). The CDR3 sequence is CASSVTDTQYF. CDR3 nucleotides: TGTGCCAGCAGCGTCACAGATACGCAGTATTTT.

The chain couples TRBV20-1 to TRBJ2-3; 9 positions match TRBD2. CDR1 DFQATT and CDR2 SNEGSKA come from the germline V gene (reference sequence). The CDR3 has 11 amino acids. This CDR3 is CGSGSVDTQYF. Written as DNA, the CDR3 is TGCGGTAGCGGGAGTGTAGATACGCAGTATTTT.

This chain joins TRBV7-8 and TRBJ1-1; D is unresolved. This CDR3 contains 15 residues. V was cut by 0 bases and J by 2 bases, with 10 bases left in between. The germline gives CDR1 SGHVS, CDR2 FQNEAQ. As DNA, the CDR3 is TGTGCCAGCAGCTTAGCGGCCCAGTCCAACACTGAAGCTTTCTTT. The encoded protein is CASSLAAQSNTEAFF.

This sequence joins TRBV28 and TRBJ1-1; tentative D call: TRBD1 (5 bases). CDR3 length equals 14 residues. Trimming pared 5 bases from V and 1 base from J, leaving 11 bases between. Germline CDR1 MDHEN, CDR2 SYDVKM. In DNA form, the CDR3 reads TGTGCCAGCAGTCCTGGACACTGGAACACTGAAGCTTTCTTT. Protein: CASSPGHWNTEAFF.

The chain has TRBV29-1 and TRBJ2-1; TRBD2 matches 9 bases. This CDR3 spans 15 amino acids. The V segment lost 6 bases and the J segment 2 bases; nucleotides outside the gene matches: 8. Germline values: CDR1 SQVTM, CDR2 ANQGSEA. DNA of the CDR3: TGCAGCGTCTCGGGACTAGCCGAGACCTACAATGAGCAGTTCTTC. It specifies CSVSGLAETYNEQFF.

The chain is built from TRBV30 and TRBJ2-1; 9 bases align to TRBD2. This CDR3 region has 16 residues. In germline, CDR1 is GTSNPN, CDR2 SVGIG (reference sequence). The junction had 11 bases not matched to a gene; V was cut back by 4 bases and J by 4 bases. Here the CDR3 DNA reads TGTGCCTGGATTGCGAATAGCGGGAGCGTGTACAATGAGCAGTTCTTC. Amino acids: CAWIANSGSVYNEQFF.

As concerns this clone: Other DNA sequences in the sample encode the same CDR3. The CDR3 DNA reads TGTGCCAGCAGCTTACAAGGGAACTATGGCTACACCTTC. It is translated as CASSLQGNYGYTF. J is TRBJ1-2 and V is TRBV7-2; D gene uncertain. Germline V gives CDR1 SGHTA, CDR2 FQGNSA. CDR3 size: 13 residues. V lost 2 bases and J lost 2, with 6 bases in between.

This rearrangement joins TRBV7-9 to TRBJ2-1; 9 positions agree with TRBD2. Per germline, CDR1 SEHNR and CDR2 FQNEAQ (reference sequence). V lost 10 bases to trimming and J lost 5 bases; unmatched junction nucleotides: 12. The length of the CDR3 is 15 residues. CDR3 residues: CAIVNRLAVDNEQFF. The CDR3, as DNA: TGTGCCATCGTGAATAGACTAGCGGTAGACAATGAGCAGTTCTTC. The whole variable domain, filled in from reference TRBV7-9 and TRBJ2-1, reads DTGVSQNPRHKITKRGQNVTFRCDPISEHNRLYWYRQTLGQGPEFLTYFQNEAQLEKSRLLSDRFSAERPKGSFSTLEIQRTEQGDSAMYLCAIVNRLAVDNEQFFGPGTRLTVL.

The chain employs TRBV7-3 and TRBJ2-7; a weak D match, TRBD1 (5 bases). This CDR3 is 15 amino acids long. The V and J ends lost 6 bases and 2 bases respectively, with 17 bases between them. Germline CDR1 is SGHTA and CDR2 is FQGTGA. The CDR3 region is CASSKGPTGPYEQYF. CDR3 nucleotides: TGTGCCAGCAGTAAAGGACCAACAGGACCCTACGAGCAGTACTTC.

CDR3 sequence (DNA): TGTGCCTGGATTCAAGGGGAAGCTTTCTTT. Translating it yields CAWIQGEAFF. This chain uses TRBV30 with TRBJ1-1, with unresolved D. Germline CDR1 and CDR2: GTSNPN and SVGIG (reference sequence). V was pared by 4 bases and J by 8 bases, with 8 bases between. The length of the CDR3 is 10 residues.

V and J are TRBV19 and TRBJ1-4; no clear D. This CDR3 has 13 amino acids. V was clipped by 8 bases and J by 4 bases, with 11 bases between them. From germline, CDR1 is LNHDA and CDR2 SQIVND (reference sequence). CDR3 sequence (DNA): TGTGCCAGTGGGCGCTTCAGTAATGAAAAACTGTTTTTT. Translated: CASGRFSNEKLFF.

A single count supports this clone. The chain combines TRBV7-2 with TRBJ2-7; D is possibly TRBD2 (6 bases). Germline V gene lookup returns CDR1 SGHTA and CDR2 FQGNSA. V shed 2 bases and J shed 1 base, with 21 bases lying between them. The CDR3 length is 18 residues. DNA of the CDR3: TGTGCCAGCAGCTTAAGGGGCCCGAGGAGGGCCACTTCCTACGAGCAGTACTTC. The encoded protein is CASSLRGPRRATSYEQYF.

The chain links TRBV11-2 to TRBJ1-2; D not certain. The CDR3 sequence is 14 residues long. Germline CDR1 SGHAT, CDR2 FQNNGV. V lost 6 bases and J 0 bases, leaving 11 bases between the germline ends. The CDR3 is CASRPVGPNYGYTF. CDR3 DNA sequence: TGTGCCAGCAGGCCGGTCGGTCCTAACTATGGCTACACCTTC.